These 20 T cell receptor beta chains originate from one sample sequenced in a study of cytomegalovirus exposure and HLA in healthy donors. PCR used 60 Vbeta primers and 13 Jbeta primers. Some clones are missing from TCRdb's copy, which holds only in-frame ones; the method was immunoSEQ multiplex PCR. The sample records some 110,000 clones, 75% to 85% being singletons. Sequencing was done on a sample of PBMCs. Receptors were obtained from a young man in good health and CMV-seronegative.

This clone showed up just once. The J gene is TRBJ1-5, the V gene TRBV6-1, with 9 bases fitting TRBD1. Germline loops: CDR1 MNHNS, CDR2 SASEGT. The CDR3 is made up of 18 amino acids. V shed 2 bases and J 1 base; nucleotides not matched to a gene: 9. In DNA form, the CDR3 reads TGTGCCAGCAGTGAATACGGACAGGGGATCGTAAGCAATCAGCCCCAGCATTTT. It specifies CASSEYGQGIVSNQPQHF.

This chain joins TRBV12-5 and TRBJ2-7; TRBD1 matches at 7 bases. The CDR3 consists of 16 residues. Trimming at V came to 1 base and at J to 1 base, leaving 7 bases not matched to a gene. Germline CDR1 is LGHNT and CDR2 is FRNRAP. CDR3 sequence: CASGLAGQLESYEQYF. The CDR3 DNA reads as TGTGCTAGTGGTTTGGCGGGACAGTTAGAATCCTACGAGCAGTACTTC. Together with reference TRBV12-5 and TRBJ2-7, the CDR3 gives the full variable domain: DARVTQTPRHKVTEMGQEVTMRCQPILGHNTVFWYRQTMMQGLELLAYFRNRAPLDDSGMPKDRFSAEMPDATLATLKIQPSEPRDSAVYFCASGLAGQLESYEQYFGPGTRLTVT.

The chain has TRBV9 and TRBJ1-3, with 7 bases fitting TRBD1. This CDR3 spans 19 amino acids. Looked up from germline, CDR1 is SGDLS and CDR2 is YYNGEE. The junction had 16 bases not matched to a gene; V was cut back by 4 bases and J by 0 bases. The CDR3 here is CASSKRQGPTTSSGNTIYF. CDR3 nucleotides: TGTGCCAGCAGCAAAAGACAGGGCCCGACTACCTCCTCTGGAAACACCATATATTTT.

In this sample, this clone turned up once. Relative to the germline gene, one junction end is altered; a read error may explain this. J is TRBJ2-7 and V is TRBV18; 7 bases match TRBD2. The CDR3 spans 16 residues. Per the germline V gene, CDR1 is KGHSH and CDR2 is LQKENI. CDR3 loop: CASSLGGGGSSDEQYF. For the CDR3, the DNA is TGTGCCAGCTCACTGGGGGGAGGCGGGAGCTCCGACGAGCAGTACTTC.

The V and J genes are TRBV6-5 and TRBJ2-1; 8 bases are shared with TRBD2. Germline V lookup: CDR1 MNHEY, CDR2 SVGAGI. The CDR3 is made up of 12 amino acids. Losses at the gene ends were 5 bases for V and 10 bases for J; bases not matched to a gene: 4. The CDR3 DNA follows: TGTGCCAGCAGTCCTAGCGGGCCCGAGCAGTTCTTC. Translation: CASSPSGPEQFF.

The chain recombines TRBV4-1 with TRBJ1-2; 10 nucleotides line up with TRBD1. The CDR3 runs 15 residues. CDR1 is MGHRA and CDR2 is YSYEKL in the germline V gene. Trimming took 1 base from V and 7 from J; bases not matched to a gene: 6. The CDR3, as DNA: TGCGCCAGCAGCCAAGCGCCGGGACAGGGGTCTGGCTACACCTTC. Its translation is CASSQAPGQGSGYTF.

The chain has TRBV6-5 and TRBJ2-1; 7 bases line up with TRBD2. Unmatched junction bases numbered 6, after V lost 7 bases and J lost 0 bases. The CDR3 has 15 residues. Germline values: CDR1 MNHEY, CDR2 SVGAGI. CDR3 loop: CASKTLASSYNEQFF. CDR3 coding DNA: TGTGCCAGCAAGACACTAGCGAGCTCCTACAATGAGCAGTTCTTC.

The CDR3 coding sequence is TGCACCATCAGGCGGGACGGCACCGGGGAGCTGTTTTTT. It encodes CTIRRDGTGELFF. The chain is built from TRBV29-1 and TRBJ2-2; D may be TRBD2 (6 bases). The germline V gene has CDR1 SQVTM and CDR2 ANQGSEA. The length of the CDR3 is 13 residues.

The chain joins TRBV5-4 to TRBJ2-7; a possible D gene is TRBD1 (7 bases). Trimming shortened V by 5 bases and J by 2 bases, and 14 bases separated the two germline ends. The germline CDR1 and CDR2 sequences are SGHNT and YYREEE (reference sequence). CDR3 length: 14 amino acids. The CDR3, as DNA: TGTGCCAGCAGGAGGCAGGGGGGCGCCTACGAGCAGTACTTC. Residues: CASRRQGGAYEQYF.

This rearrangement joins TRBV5-1 to TRBJ1-1; TRBD1 aligns across 7 bases. Per germline, CDR1 SGHRS and CDR2 YFSETQ. The junction had 2 bases not matched to a gene; V was cut back by 1 base and J by 5 bases. The CDR3 consists of 13 residues. CDR3 loop: CASSLYRGTEAFF. In DNA, the CDR3 is TGCGCCAGCAGCTTGTACAGGGGTACTGAAGCTTTCTTT.

The chain uses TRBV21-1 and TRBJ2-7; the table's TRBD2 call for D was not verified on the DNA. TRBV21-1 is labeled a pseudogene. The CDR3 has 14 residues. CDR3 loop: CASSSRALPYEQYF. CDR3 nucleotide sequence: TGTGCCAGCAGCAGCCGAGCGCTTCCCTACGAGCAGTACTTC.

This clone was counted once. The rearrangement joins TRBV27 to TRBJ1-3; D remains unclear. V was clipped by 2 bases and J by 0 bases, with 23 bases between them. This CDR3 has 20 residues. In germline, CDR1 is MNHEY, CDR2 SMNVEV (reference sequence). CDR3 nucleotides: TGTGCCAGCAGTTTAATCGGAGGTAGGGCCTCCTCTTCCTCTGGAAACACCATATATTTT. Its translation is CASSLIGGRASSSSGNTIYF.

The rearrangement links TRBV5-1 to TRBJ2-1; TRBD1 is a possible D gene (6 bases). CDR3 length: 13 residues. Germline V lookup: CDR1 SGHRS, CDR2 YFSETQ. V was cut by 4 bases and J by 5 bases, with 10 bases left in between. For the CDR3, the DNA is TGCGCCAGCAGCCCCAGGGGTAACAATGAGCAGTTCTTC. It is translated as CASSPRGNNEQFF.

To note about this clone: Given a much more abundant clone one base away, this may be a read error. The same CDR3 also results from other DNA sequences found in this sample. The rearrangement joins TRBV5-4 to TRBJ2-5, with 10 positions matching TRBD1. The CDR3 length is 14 residues. Germline V gene data show CDR1 as SGHNT and CDR2 as YYREEE (reference sequence). The junction had 5 bases not matched to a gene; V was cut back by 5 bases and J by 4 bases. CDR3: CASSPGQGIETQYF. The CDR3 nucleotides are TGTGCCAGCAGTCCGGGACAGGGGATAGAGACCCAGTACTTC. The whole variable domain, remainder taken from reference TRBV5-4 and TRBJ2-5, is ETGVTQSPTHLIKTRGQQVTLRCSSQSGHNTVSWYQQALGQGPQFIFQYYREEENGRGNFPPRFSGLQFPNYSSELNVNALELDDSALYLCASSPGQGIETQYFGPGTRLLVL.

This chain uses TRBV15 with TRBJ2-5, with D hard to call. The J call is doubtful: the DNA matches TRBJ2-7 better. The CDR3 is 13 amino acids. Germline-derived CDR1 and CDR2 are LNHNV and YYDKDF (reference sequence). CDR3 DNA sequence: TGTGCCACCAGCAGCTCGCGGCTCTACGAGCAGTACTTC. As protein: CATSSSRLYEQYF.

Only one count was recorded for this clone. The chain recombines TRBV6-5 with TRBJ1-1; the D is unclear. The CDR3 has 15 amino acids. Germline loops: CDR1 MNHEY, CDR2 SVGAGI. V was shortened by 2 bases and J by 0 bases, with 10 bases between the two germline ends. Written as DNA, the CDR3 is TGTGCCAGCAGTTACAGAGTCCAAATGAACACTGAAGCTTTCTTT. This codes for CASSYRVQMNTEAFF.

This CDR3 is CASSSNDRGQGDGEKLFF. For the CDR3, the DNA is TGTGCCAGCAGCTCCAACGACAGGGGGCAAGGCGATGGCGAAAAACTGTTTTTT. The rearrangement links TRBV11-3 to TRBJ1-4; 10 bases match TRBD1. Trimming took 4 bases from V and 8 from J; bases not matched to a gene: 16. Germline assignment: CDR1 SGHNT and CDR2 YENEEA. The CDR3 runs 18 residues.

The rearrangement joins TRBV28 to TRBJ2-7; tentative D call: TRBD1 (5 bases). Trimming stripped 5 bases from V and 1 base from J, with 12 bases between. Looked up from germline, CDR1 is MDHEN and CDR2 is SYDVKM. The CDR3 is made up of 14 amino acids. This chain's CDR3 is CASSIDSGSYEQYF. The CDR3 DNA sequence: TGTGCCAGCAGTATCGACAGTGGATCCTACGAGCAGTACTTC.

This sequence joins TRBV10-3 and TRBJ1-2; the match to TRBD1 covers 7 bases. Germline CDR1 ENHRY, CDR2 SYGVKD. Losses at the gene ends were 10 bases for V and 4 bases for J; bases not matched to a gene: 9. This CDR3 contains 13 residues. The CDR3 DNA reads TGTGCCACTACAGGGGATAGGGGCTATGGCTACACCTTC. This codes for CATTGDRGYGYTF.

J is TRBJ1-5 and V is TRBV7-2; D is perhaps TRBD1 (6 bases). The CDR3 runs to 15 residues. Trimming took 5 bases from V and 3 from J, leaving 14 bases between them. Germline loops: CDR1 SGHTA, CDR2 FQGNSA. This chain's CDR3 is CASSPSGDSNQPQHF. The CDR3 bases are TGTGCCAGCAGCCCTTCAGGGGATTCCAATCAGCCCCAGCATTTT.